This record covers a single T cell receptor beta chain. The data belong to a study of blood T cell repertoires in COVID-19. The CDR3 loop spans 16 amino acids. V lost 0 bases to trimming and J lost 5 bases; unmatched junction nucleotides: 3. The germline CDR1 and CDR2 sequences are SGHRS and YFSETQ. Authors' analysis steps: Amplification of reference gene primers provided the estimated nucleated cell counts. Method: immunoSEQ multiplex PCR; TCRdb's copy keeps in-frame clones and lacks some. The V and J calls and the clone size are those of that table, but D and trimming were determined from the DNA. The table shows about 25,000 clones, with more than 75% occurring only once.

The rearrangement uses TRBV5-1 and TRBJ2-5; 14 bases line up with TRBD2. The source is a man in his fifties with active COVID-19. Sample: peripheral blood. For the CDR3, the DNA is TGCGCCAGCAGCTTGGGACTAGCGGGGGGGCGCGAGACCCAGTACTTC. This translates into CASSLGLAGGRETQYF.